This entry lists 25 T cell receptor beta chains sequenced from one sample in a study of T-cell reconstitution after alpha-beta-depleted transplantation in children. It was with unique molecular identifiers that the TCRbeta library was prepared. TCRdb recomputed calls from the PCR reads with MiXCR, one row per CDR3 protein. The table includes some 500,000 distinct CDR3 sequences, 30% to 35% detected once. Sequences were derived from PBMCs from the stem cell graft donor, sampled from the stem cell graft. These receptors originate from a human donor who donated a stem cell graft to a child with aplastic anemia.

This clonotype has only one observation. The chain is built from TRBV12-3 or TRBV12-4 and TRBJ2-5, with TRBD1 identical over 8 bases. V shed 5 bases and J 4 bases; nucleotides not matched to a gene: 6. CDR3 size: 14 residues. This CDR3 is CASSADRGVETQYF. CDR3 bases: TGTGCCAGCAGTGCCGACAGGGGTGTAGAGACCCAGTACTTC.

This chain links TRBV9 with TRBJ2-3; possible D gene TRBD2, 6 bases. The V end lost 5 bases, the J end lost 1 base, and 14 bases lay between the germline ends. The CDR3 contains 15 residues. In germline, CDR1 is SGDLS, CDR2 YYNGEE. CDR3 DNA sequence: TGTGCCAGCAGTATAAGGGCGGGGCGCACAGATACGCAGTATTTT. It codes for CASSIRAGRTDTQYF.

This clonotype occurred a few times. The gene calls are TRBV5-6 and TRBJ1-6; maybe TRBD1 (5 bases). Germline-derived CDR1 and CDR2 are SGHDT and YYEEEE. V was pared by 4 bases and J by 0 bases, with 17 bases between. CDR3 length: 18 amino acids. The CDR3 coding sequence is TGTGCCAGCAGCCCGGAGGGGCCAAGGAGCTCCTATAATTCACCCCTCCACTTT. It yields the protein CASSPEGPRSSYNSPLHF.

In its sample, this clonotype was seen a few times. The chain recombines TRBV6-1 with TRBJ1-2; TRBD1 matches 11 bases. CDR3 size: 14 residues. The junction had 5 bases not matched to a gene; V was cut back by 5 bases and J by 6 bases. The germline V gene encodes CDR1 MNHNS and CDR2 SASEGT. The CDR3: CASSTGQGAHGYTF. Here the CDR3 DNA reads TGTGCCAGCAGTACCGGACAGGGGGCCCATGGCTACACCTTC.

This clonotype was picked up many times. The rearrangement joins TRBV5-1 to TRBJ2-1; 8 bases align to TRBD2. Trimming at V came to 4 bases and at J to 0 bases, leaving 9 bases not matched to a gene. This CDR3 is built from 17 residues. CDR1 and CDR2 from the germline V gene are SGHRS and YFSETQ. The DNA for the CDR3 is TGCGCCAGCAGCGCACATAGCGGGGTTAGCTCCTACAATGAGCAGTTCTTC. Translation gives CASSAHSGVSSYNEQFF. The variable domain in full, completed from reference TRBV5-1 and TRBJ2-1, reads KAGVTQTPRYLIKTRGQQVTLSCSPISGHRSVSWYQQTPGQGLQFLFEYFSETQRNKGNFPGRFSGRQFSNSRSEMNVSTLELGDSALYLCASSAHSGVSSYNEQFFGPGTRLTVL.

This clonotype has just a few counts. Compared with germline, one end of the junction differs, possibly owing to a read error. The CDR3 nucleotides are TGTGCCAGCATTAGAAGTAGCAGTCAGCCCCAGCATTTT. It yields the protein CASIRSSSQPQHF. This chain connects TRBV2 to TRBJ1-5; the D is unclear. Germline loops: CDR1 SNHLY, CDR2 FYNNEI. This CDR3 spans 13 amino acids.

The sample holds a few counts of this clonotype. The chain has TRBV20-1 and TRBJ2-1; a weak D match, TRBD1 (6 bases). V was cut by 4 bases and J by 8 bases, with 21 bases left in between. The CDR3 runs 15 residues. Per germline, CDR1 DFQATT and CDR2 SNEGSKA (reference sequence). CDR3 DNA: TGCAGTGCTAAAGACTACAGGGCCGGGGCGGATGAGCAGTTCTTC. Its protein is CSAKDYRAGADEQFF.

In its sample, this clonotype was seen a few times. This chain links TRBV7-6 with TRBJ2-7, with D perhaps TRBD2 (5 bases). The CDR3 spans 14 residues. Trimming shortened V by 2 bases and J by 2 bases, and 10 bases separated the two germline ends. In germline, CDR1 is SGHVS, CDR2 FNYEAQ. The CDR3 sequence: CASSLYSETYEQYF. CDR3 nucleotide sequence: TGTGCCAGCAGCTTATATAGCGAAACCTACGAGCAGTACTTC.

This clonotype was detected a few times. The chain carries TRBV5-6 and TRBJ2-7, with TRBD1 as a possible D gene (6 bases). Germline loops: CDR1 SGHDT, CDR2 YYEEEE. V was shortened by 4 bases and J by 2 bases, with 19 bases between the two germline ends. The CDR3 spans 16 residues. CDR3 region: CASSPLATDRPYEQYF. CDR3 nucleotides: TGTGCCAGCAGCCCCCTCGCCACCGACAGGCCCTACGAGCAGTACTTC. The variable domain in full, completed from reference TRBV5-6 and TRBJ2-7, reads DAGVTQSPTHLIKTRGQQVTLRCSPKSGHDTVSWYQQALGQGPQFIFQYYEEEERQRGNFPDRFSGHQFPNYSSELNVNALLLGDSALYLCASSPLATDRPYEQYFGPGTRLTVT.

The gene calls are TRBV20-1 and TRBJ1-6; 7 bases align to TRBD1. Germline loops: CDR1 DFQATT, CDR2 SNEGSKA (reference sequence). This CDR3 region has 18 residues. V gave up 1 base and J gave up 0 bases; unmatched junction bases: 9. The CDR3 sequence: CSARAMGTASSYNSPLHF. CDR3 nucleotides: TGCAGTGCTAGAGCCATGGGGACAGCGAGCTCCTATAATTCACCCCTCCACTTT.

J is TRBJ1-4 and V is TRBV4-3; a weak D match, TRBD1 (5 bases). The V gene's germline CDR1 is LGHNA and CDR2 YSLEER. The CDR3 totals 15 residues. The V gene lost 0 bases and the J gene lost 8 bases, with 13 bases spanning the gap. CDR3 DNA: TGCGCCAGCAGCCAAGACCCAGGGAGGGGAGAAAAACTGTTTTTT. This codes for CASSQDPGRGEKLFF.

This clonotype showed up just a few times. This chain joins TRBV7-2 and TRBJ2-3; D gene ambiguous. Trimming pared 1 base from V and 2 bases from J, leaving 7 bases between. Germline V lookup: CDR1 SGHTA, CDR2 FQGNSA. The CDR3 consists of 14 residues. CDR3 sequence: CASSLGRTTDTQYF. The CDR3 nucleotides read TGTGCCAGCAGCTTAGGGCGGACCACAGATACGCAGTATTTT.

This rearrangement joins TRBV5-6 to TRBJ2-4, with D possibly being TRBD2 (6 bases). The germline V gene encodes CDR1 SGHDT and CDR2 YYEEEE. V was cut by 4 bases and J by 7 bases, with 21 bases left in between. This CDR3 has 16 amino acids. In nucleotides, the CDR3 is TGTGCCAGCAGCCTAGTGGTGGGGGGAGATACCAACATTCAGTACTTC. Its protein product is CASSLVVGGDTNIQYF.

This clonotype was seen once. The J gene is TRBJ2-1, the V gene TRBV9; unclear D gene. Trimming removed 0 bases from V and 3 bases from J, with 10 bases in between. Germline values: CDR1 SGDLS, CDR2 YYNGEE. The CDR3 has 15 residues. CDR3 protein: CASSVADRSYNEQFF. CDR3 sequence (DNA): TGTGCCAGCAGCGTAGCCGATCGAAGCTACAATGAGCAGTTCTTC.

The V call is TRBV29-1, the J call TRBJ1-1, with unresolved D. From germline, CDR1 is SQVTM and CDR2 ANQGSEA. The CDR3 loop spans 15 amino acids. Trimming stripped 0 bases from V and 1 base from J, with 12 bases between. The DNA for the CDR3 is TGCAGCGTTGAAGATCGGGCTTGGGGGAACACTGAAGCTTTCTTT. Its protein is CSVEDRAWGNTEAFF.

The chain combines TRBV6-2 or TRBV6-3 with TRBJ2-1; tentatively, D is TRBD2 (5 bases). CDR1 and CDR2 (germline): MNHEY, SVGEGT. The CDR3 is 15 residues long. Between the trimmed V and J ends, which lost 8 bases and 4 bases, there was a span of 18 bases. Here the CDR3 DNA reads TGTGCCAGCTGGAGAGGGAGACTGTCTTACAATGAGCAGTTCTTC. Translating it yields CASWRGRLSYNEQFF.

This clonotype turned up a few times. The gene calls are TRBV12-3 or TRBV12-4 and TRBJ2-7; D is possibly TRBD2 (6 bases). This CDR3 is 17 amino acids long. Between the trimmed V and J ends, which lost 5 bases and 5 bases, there was a span of 25 bases. The CDR3 sequence: CASSDPGDPSRRDEQYF. The CDR3 DNA is TGTGCCAGCAGTGACCCGGGGGACCCATCTAGGCGGGACGAGCAGTACTTC.

The chain combines TRBV19 with TRBJ2-4; 9 bases are a match to TRBD1. The junction had 11 bases not matched to a gene; V was cut back by 6 bases and J by 5 bases. Germline-derived CDR1 and CDR2 are LNHDA and SQIVND (reference sequence). This CDR3 has 16 amino acids. The DNA for the CDR3 is TGTGCCAGTAGCTCCCTAACAGGGGGCGCGGAAAACATTCAGTACTTC. Translating it yields CASSSLTGGAENIQYF.

The table lists this clonotype with a few counts. V gene TRBV12-3 or TRBV12-4 combines with J gene TRBJ1-2; the D is unclear. The CDR3 is 14 residues long. Trimming removed 7 bases from V and 4 bases from J, with 16 bases in between. CDR3 amino acids: CASNLDQLGYGYTF. CDR3 sequence (DNA): TGTGCCAGCAACTTAGACCAGCTGGGCTATGGCTACACCTTC.

CDR3 coding DNA: TGTGCCAGCAGCCTGCGTAGGGGACAGTTTAATGAAAAACTGTTTTTT. It yields the protein CASSLRRGQFNEKLFF. V gene TRBV14 combines with J gene TRBJ1-4, with TRBD1 matching over 7 bases. The length of the CDR3 is 16 residues. In germline, CDR1 is SGHDN, CDR2 FVKESK. J lost 4 bases, V lost 4 bases, and 9 bases had no gene match.

This chain links TRBV29-1 with TRBJ2-5, with D perhaps matching TRBD2 (5 bases). Trimming took off 4 bases at V and 4 bases at J, with 16 bases between the two ends. The germline CDR1 and CDR2 sequences are SQVTM and ANQGSEA. The CDR3 length is 14 residues. The CDR3 spells CSVVRGSSGETQYF. In DNA form, the CDR3 reads TGCAGCGTTGTTCGAGGGAGTAGTGGAGAGACCCAGTACTTC.

This clonotype has a handful of counts. The J gene is TRBJ2-1, the V gene TRBV7-8, with no clear D. This CDR3 spans 11 amino acids. V was trimmed by 1 base and J by 9 bases, leaving 4 bases between them. The germline V gene has CDR1 SGHVS and CDR2 FQNEAQ. The CDR3 DNA reads as TGTGCCAGCAGCTTAGATGGTGAGCAGTTCTTC. Its protein product is CASSLDGEQFF. Together with reference TRBV7-8 and TRBJ2-1, the CDR3 gives the full variable domain: GAGVSQSPRYKVAKRGQDVALRCDPISGHVSLFWYQQALGQGPEFLTYFQNEAQLDKSGLPSDRFFAERPEGSVSTLKIQRTQQEDSAVYLCASSLDGEQFFGPGTRLTVL.

The chain has TRBV20-1 and TRBJ2-7; TRBD2 matches at 8 bases. CDR1 DFQATT and CDR2 SNEGSKA come from the germline V gene (reference sequence). CDR3 length: 14 amino acids. V dropped 3 bases and J dropped 7; count of bases not matched to a gene: 11. For the CDR3, the DNA is TGCAGTGCTAGGGGGGAGGTAGCGGGAAAGGAGCAGTACGTC. Protein product: CSARGEVAGKEQYV.

This rearrangement joins TRBV7-8 to TRBJ2-3; D is uncertain. Germline V gene sequence: CDR1 SGHVS, CDR2 FQNEAQ. The CDR3 length is 14 residues. The ends were cut back, 2 bases at V and 2 bases at J, with 8 bases in the middle. The CDR3 DNA sequence: TGTGCCAGCAGCTTACAACAAGCCACAGATACGCAGTATTTT. Translation gives CASSLQQATDTQYF. Complete variable domain (other parts from reference TRBV7-8 and TRBJ2-3): GAGVSQSPRYKVAKRGQDVALRCDPISGHVSLFWYQQALGQGPEFLTYFQNEAQLDKSGLPSDRFFAERPEGSVSTLKIQRTQQEDSAVYLCASSLQQATDTQYFGPGTRLTVL.

The chain joins TRBV29-1 to TRBJ2-3, with 7 bases matching TRBD1. CDR1 and CDR2 (germline): SQVTM, ANQGSEA. V shed 6 bases, J shed 1 base, and the junction held 7 bases outside the gene matches. This CDR3 has 14 amino acids. The CDR3 sequence is CSVSLDRGTDTQYF. The CDR3 DNA sequence: TGCAGCGTCTCCCTCGACAGGGGCACAGATACGCAGTATTTT.